This T cell receptor beta chain was identified during a study of human T cells and chemical hapten exposure. Time point of the sample: pre-sensitization, week 0. Treatment in this sample: therapeutic diphenylcyclopropenone sensitization with weekly scalp DPC. Someone pulled total RNA out of unfractionated whole blood. This clonotype was recorded at least ten times. Its cognate antigen is unknown. Trimming cost V 9 bases and J 0 bases, with 15 bases left between them. Per germline, CDR1 LNHDA and CDR2 SQIVND (reference sequence). This CDR3 spans 14 amino acids. TCRdb processed the RACE reads anew with MiXCR; each CDR3 protein has one entry. The sample gives roughly 50,000 distinct CDR3 sequences, 9.9% of which show up once; 8% to 10% is in the top ten. Whole-study findings and limits: Expanded TCRs made up significantly more big CDR3 similarity clusters than controls did. TCRs whose frequency exceeded 1 in 1000 remained the same following DPC sensitization.

The clonotype comes from a middle-aged man with alopecia areata. Some clones in this sample may be carry-over from other donors' samples. The rearrangement links TRBV19 to TRBJ2-7; D perhaps matches TRBD1 (6 bases). The specimen was whole blood, collected in connection with sensitization to the hapten diphenylcyclopropenone (DPC). The CDR3 sequence: CASGLTGSSYEQYF. The CDR3 coding sequence is TGTGCCAGCGGCCTGACAGGCTCCTCCTACGAGCAGTACTTC.